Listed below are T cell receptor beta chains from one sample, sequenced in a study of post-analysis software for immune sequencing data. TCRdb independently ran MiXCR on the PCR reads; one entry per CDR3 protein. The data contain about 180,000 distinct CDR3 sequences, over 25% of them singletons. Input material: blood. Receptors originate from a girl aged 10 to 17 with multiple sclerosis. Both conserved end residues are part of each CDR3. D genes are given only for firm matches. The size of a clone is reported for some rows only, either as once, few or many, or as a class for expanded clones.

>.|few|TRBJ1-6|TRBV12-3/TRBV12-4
TGTGCCAGCACCGTCTGGGGACCTAATTCACCCCTCCACTTT
CASTVWGPNSPLHF
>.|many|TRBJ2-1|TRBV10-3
TGTGCCATCTGCCGAGGGGGAGGGGAAAATGAGCAGTTCTTC
CAICRGGGENEQFF
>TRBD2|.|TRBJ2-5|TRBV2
TGTGCCACCGGGACTAGCCGAGAGACCCAGTACTTC
CATGTSRETQYF
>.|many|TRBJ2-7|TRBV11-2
TGTGCCAGCAGCCTCACACAGGGCCCCTCCTACGAGCAGTACTTC
CASSLTQGPSYEQYF
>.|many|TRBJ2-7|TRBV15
TGTGCCACCAGCAAACCGGGCTCTTTCTACGAGCAGTACTTC
CATSKPGSFYEQYF
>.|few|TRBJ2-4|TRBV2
TGTGCCAGCAGCACCGAAGGAGGGCCACCCAAAAACATTCAGTACTTC
CASSTEGGPPKNIQYF
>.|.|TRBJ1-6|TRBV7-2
TGTGCCAGCAGCTTAGCGGGACCGCCTAATTCACCCCTCCACTTT
CASSLAGPPNSPLHF
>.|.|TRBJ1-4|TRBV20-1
TGCAGTGCTAGAGGAGAGTGGGGCACGGCAACTAATGAAAAACGGTTTTTT
CSARGEWGTATNEKRFF
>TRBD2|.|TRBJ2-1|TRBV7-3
TGTGCCAGCAGCTTCCTAGCGGGAGGGCATAACAATGAGCAGTTCTTC
CASSFLAGGHNNEQFF
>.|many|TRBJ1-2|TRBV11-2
TGTGCCAGCAGCTTTACAGGGACGGGGAACTATGGCTACACCTTC
CASSFTGTGNYGYTF
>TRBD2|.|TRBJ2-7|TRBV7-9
TGTGCCAGCCAGGAACTAGCGGACAATGAGCAGTACTTC
CASQELADNEQYF
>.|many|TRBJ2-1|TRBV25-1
TGTGCCAGCACCGGACTGGGAGGCGCCTACAATGAGCAGTTCTTC
CASTGLGGAYNEQFF
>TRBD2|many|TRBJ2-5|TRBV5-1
TGCGCCAGCAGCTTTGGACTAGCGGGAGTCGAGACCCAGTACTTC
CASSFGLAGVETQYF
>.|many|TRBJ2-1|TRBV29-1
TGCAGCGTTGAGAGGGACACCCCCCAGTTCTTC
CSVERDTPQFF
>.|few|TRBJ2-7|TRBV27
TGTGCCAGCAGTTTTAGGAGCTCCTACGAGCAGTACTTC
CASSFRSSYEQYF
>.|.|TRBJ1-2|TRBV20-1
TGCAGTGCTAGAGATCTTCTATCGGAGTCTAACTATGGCTACACCTTC
CSARDLLSESNYGYTF
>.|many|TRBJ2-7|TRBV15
TGTGCCACCAGCAGAGATCCAGGGGACGAGCAGTACTTC
CATSRDPGDEQYF
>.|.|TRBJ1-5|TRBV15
TGTGCCACCAGCAGGGTCAATCAGCCCCAGCATTTT
CATSRVNQPQHF
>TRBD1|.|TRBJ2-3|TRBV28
TGTGCCAGCAGTTTTCTTGGGCAGGGGGTGCGAAGTGGCACAGATACGCAGTATTTT
CASSFLGQGVRSGTDTQYF
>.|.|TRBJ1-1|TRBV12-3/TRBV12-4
TGTGCCAGCAGTTCCCTCGGCAACACTGAAGCTTTCTTT
CASSSLGNTEAFF
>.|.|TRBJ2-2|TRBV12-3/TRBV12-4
TGTGCCAGCAGTTTCCGGACCTTAGGCGGGGAGCTGTTTTTT
CASSFRTLGGELFF
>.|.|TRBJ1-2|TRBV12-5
TGTGCTAGTGGTTTGGTACAAAGACAGGCGTATGGCTACACCTTC
CASGLVQRQAYGYTF
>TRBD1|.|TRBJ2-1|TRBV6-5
TGTGCCAGCAGTTACTCGATGGGACAGGGTTTCGGCTCCTACAATGAGCAGTTCTTC
CASSYSMGQGFGSYNEQFF
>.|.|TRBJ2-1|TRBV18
TGTGCCAGCTCACCTAGTAGCAAATACAATGAGCAGTTCTTC
CASSPSSKYNEQFF
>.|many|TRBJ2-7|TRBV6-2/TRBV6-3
TGTGCCAGCAGCCCCCGTCCGGGCTCCTACGAGCAGTACTTC
CASSPRPGSYEQYF
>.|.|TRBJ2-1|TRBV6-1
TGTGCCAGCAGTGGCAGTGAGAGAGTGAGCTCCTACAATGGGCAGTTCTTC
CASSGSERVSSYNGQFF